This T cell receptor (beta chain) was recovered during a study of shared clonotypes between healthy human individuals (dated by TCRdb to 2020 to 2021). Regarding the study in general: The cohort comprised a couple of women and a few men aged 18 to 49 years. For each donor, CD4 naive and CD4 memory were each given three plates, CD8 naive was given two plates, and CD8 memory was given one plate. Blood TCR repertoires of 5 or 6 healthy adults were deeply sequenced to estimate repertoire size and the extent of clonotype sharing between individuals. Different laboratories and diverse techniques were used to prepare libraries and sequence TCR repertoires, to increase sequencing depth and limit assay-specific biases. Per donor, leukapheresis produced somewhere between about 0.8 and 9.5 billion PBMCs.

The CDR3 runs 15 residues from the cysteine to the phenylalanine. Here the CDR3 DNA is all that survives: 45 bases in frame from base 1. The germline V gene provides CDR1 SNHLY and CDR2 FYNNEI. The germline V end is reduced by 5 bases and the J end by 2 bases; junction bases left unmatched: 9. The research as a whole found: Even with the large sequencing depth, rarefaction of the sorted-subset datasets indicated that sequencing was incomplete. Compared with non-shared clonotypes, clonotypes shared by all four sorted-subset donors had higher generation probabilities. Pairwise subsampling led to the expectation that sequencing depth would affect the degree of clonotype sharing among donors. Larger estimated clonotype richness was generally found for naive subsets than for memory subsets. Across a handful of donors, approximately 5% of naive CD4, approximately 3.6% of naive CD8, 2.3% of memory CD4, and approximately 0.4% of memory CD8 clonotypes were shared. Sampling was restricted to blood, and TCR repertoires in tissues likely differ from the TCR repertoires found in blood. The small number of donors limited the genetic and exposure-history diversity represented.

With regard to this clone: The specificity of this receptor is unknown. No much larger clone exists at a distance of one base, and base qualities are not known.

Healthy HIV-negative adults with no recently reported acute infections or vaccinations were included as donors. Only Caucasian adults living in Nashville, Tennessee, USA were represented among the donors. CD4+ T cells were enriched by magnetic negative selection; naive cells were then positively selected on CD45RA, and the negative fraction formed the memory subset. Blood was collected by leukapheresis, and PBMCs were isolated by Ficoll-Histopaque density gradient centrifugation and then cryopreserved in liquid nitrogen vapor phase. Purity and quantity of every magnetically sorted T cell population were checked by analytical flow cytometry. From each sorted fraction, genomic DNA was isolated and quantified by UV absorbance on a Nanodrop 2000c. Using the deep immunoSEQ assay, TCR CDR3 regions were amplified from genomic DNA by multiplex PCR. Extracted genomic DNA from each cell subset was distributed evenly across all wells of several immunoSEQ 96-well plates, and each plate was treated as a replicate. For sorted subsets, 150 to 250 ng genomic DNA, equal to tens of thousands of T cell genomes, was loaded into each replicate PCR. Purified libraries were measured with a Qubit 3.0 fluorometer, size-checked on a Bioanalyzer 2100, and measured again with the KAPA Library Quantification kit. A separate single-read 150-cycle Illumina NextSeq 550 flow cell was used to sequence each immunoSEQ 96-well plate. The authors' analysis ran thus. Because the immunoSEQ output held only junctional sequences and lacked quality scores, the filtering could not match the filtering applied to full-length reads. To assign V/J genes and CDR3, sequences were annotated using PyIR, a Python wrapper for IgBLAST v1.9, with IMGT germline references. Reads were removed for weak V/J assignments (E-value above 1e-6), missing CDR3, stop codons, out-of-frame junctions, or ambiguous translated residues. A V3J clonotype was defined by an identical inferred V gene, J gene, and CDR3 amino acid sequence. Percentage overlap between repertoires was calculated by dividing the number of shared unique clonotypes by the size of the smaller repertoire. RTK rarefaction, the Chao1 estimator, and Recon v2.1 estimates of unobserved clonotypes were used to assess repertoire richness. For all TCRbeta clonotypes obtained by the gDNA method from four donors, generation probabilities were computed with OLGA. Here the immuneACCESS table is served through TCRdb, limited to in-frame sequences with V and J called. Missing clones are a known gap in these copies; in checked studies unresolved V genes cover under half, and the rest lacks a known reason. Clone size and the V and J calls come from that table; the DNA yielded D and trimming. For this sample the table gives 1 million to 1.2 million clones, of which approximately 77% were detected only once. The top ten clones comprise roughly 0.9% of the sample.

The receptor was isolated from a man aged 18 to 35 in good health. Some clones in this sample may be carry-over from other donors' samples. The sequencing input was memory CD4+ T cells from PBMCs. The sample's cell subset or site label is to be understood as: CD45RA-negative fraction. The chain couples TRBV2 to TRBJ2-7; TRBD1 matches 7 bases in the middle. CDR3 reads: CASSHPGTATYEQYF. In nucleotide form, the sequence is TGTGCCAGCAGTCACCCCGGGACAGCCACCTACGAGCAGTACTTC.